This T cell receptor beta chain was recorded in a study of tumor-infiltrating lymphocytes in localized non-small cell lung cancer. General observations from the study: Compared with uninvolved lung, tumors showed higher T cell infiltration by TCRbeta sequencing. No link was found between tumor T-cell fraction and recurrence-free survival. TCR sequencing covered a subset of patients with enough tissue. Different pieces of the same tissue went to different assays, confounding technical variation with intratumor heterogeneity.

Of note for this clone: Its target is unknown.

This table comes from immunoSEQ multiplex PCR, and its TCRdb copy is limited to in-frame clones, with some not included. This table has 13,000 or so clones, around 79% appearing once. The germline gives CDR1 KGHSH, CDR2 LQKENI. V was clipped by 0 bases and J by 7 bases; unmatched bases: 10. The CDR3 sequence is 17 residues long. The genes are TRBV18 and TRBJ2-1; 9 bases match TRBD1. Sequenced input: lung tumor tissue. The clonotype comes from a human donor with non-small cell lung cancer. CDR3 sequence: CASSPPQRDRVRNEQFF. In DNA, the CDR3 is TGTGCCAGCTCACCACCCCAGAGGGACAGGGTAAGAAATGAGCAGTTCTTC.